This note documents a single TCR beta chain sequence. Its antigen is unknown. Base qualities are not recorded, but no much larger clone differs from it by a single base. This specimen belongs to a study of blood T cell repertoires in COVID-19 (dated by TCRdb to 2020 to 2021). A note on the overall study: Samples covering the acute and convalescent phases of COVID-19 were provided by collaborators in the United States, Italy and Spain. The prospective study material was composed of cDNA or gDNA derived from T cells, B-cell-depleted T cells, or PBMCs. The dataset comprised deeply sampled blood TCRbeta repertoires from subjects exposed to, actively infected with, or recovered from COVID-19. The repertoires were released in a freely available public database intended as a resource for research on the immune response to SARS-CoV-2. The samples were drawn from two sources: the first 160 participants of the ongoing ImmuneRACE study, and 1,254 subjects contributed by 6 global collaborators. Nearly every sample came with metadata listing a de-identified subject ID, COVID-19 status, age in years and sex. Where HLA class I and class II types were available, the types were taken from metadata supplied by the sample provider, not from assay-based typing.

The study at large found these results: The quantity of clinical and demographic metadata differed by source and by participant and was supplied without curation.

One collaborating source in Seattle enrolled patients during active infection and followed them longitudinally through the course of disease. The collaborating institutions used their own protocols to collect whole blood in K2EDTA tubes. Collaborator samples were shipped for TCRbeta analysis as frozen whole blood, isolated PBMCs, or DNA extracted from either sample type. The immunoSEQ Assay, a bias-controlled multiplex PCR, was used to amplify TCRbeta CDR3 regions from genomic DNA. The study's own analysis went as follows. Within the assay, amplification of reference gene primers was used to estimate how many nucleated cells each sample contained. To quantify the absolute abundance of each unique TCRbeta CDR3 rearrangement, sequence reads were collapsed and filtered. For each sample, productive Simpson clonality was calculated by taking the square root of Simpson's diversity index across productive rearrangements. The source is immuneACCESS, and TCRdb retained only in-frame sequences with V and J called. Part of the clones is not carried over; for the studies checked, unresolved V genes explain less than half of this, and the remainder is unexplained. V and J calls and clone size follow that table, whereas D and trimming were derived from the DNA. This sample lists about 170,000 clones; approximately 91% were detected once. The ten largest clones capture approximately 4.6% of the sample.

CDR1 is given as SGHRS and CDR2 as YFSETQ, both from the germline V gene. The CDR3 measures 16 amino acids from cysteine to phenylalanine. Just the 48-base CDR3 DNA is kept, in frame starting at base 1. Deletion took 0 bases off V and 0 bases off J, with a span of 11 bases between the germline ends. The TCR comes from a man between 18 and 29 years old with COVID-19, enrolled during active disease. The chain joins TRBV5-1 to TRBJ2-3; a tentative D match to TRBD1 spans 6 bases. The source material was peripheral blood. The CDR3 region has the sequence CASSLVGDRSTDTQYF. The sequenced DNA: TGCGCCAGCAGCTTGGTTGGAGACAGGAGCACAGATACGCAGTATTTT.